These 21 T cell receptor beta chains came from one sample sequenced in a study of T cell responses to AZD1222 COVID-19 vaccine. Clones were read by immunoSEQ multiplex PCR, and TCRdb kept only the in-frame ones, dropping some. The profile shows over 95,000 clones, approximately 88% of them singletons. The source was peripheral blood, collected 28 days after the second AZD1222 dose. Receptors were obtained from an adult who received the AZD1222 COVID-19 vaccine.

This rearrangement joins TRBV11-2 to TRBJ2-7; TRBD2 matches at 11 bases. Germline V lookup: CDR1 SGHAT, CDR2 FQNNGV. V dropped 7 bases and J dropped 4; count of bases not matched to a gene: 6. The CDR3 contains 14 residues. CDR3 loop: CASTLTSGAYEQYF. The CDR3 nucleotides read TGTGCCAGCACCCTGACTAGCGGGGCTTACGAGCAGTACTTC.

This rearrangement joins TRBV6-6 to TRBJ2-6; tentatively, D is TRBD2 (5 bases). The V gene lost 8 bases and the J gene lost 6 bases, with 17 bases spanning the gap. Germline V gene data show CDR1 as MNHNY and CDR2 as SVGAGI (reference sequence). This CDR3 spans 15 amino acids. The CDR3 sequence is CASGTRVLSANVLTF. The CDR3 nucleotides are TGTGCCAGCGGAACGCGGGTATTGTCGGCCAACGTCCTGACTTTC.

The chain is built from TRBV6-5 and TRBJ2-5; TRBD2 matches at 14 bases. There are 15 residues in the CDR3. V lost 7 bases and J lost 4; bases outside the gene matches: 5. Germline V gene lookup returns CDR1 MNHEY and CDR2 SVGAGI. This CDR3 reads CASNRLAGGLETQYF. For the CDR3, the DNA is TGTGCCAGCAACCGACTAGCGGGGGGGCTAGAGACCCAGTACTTC.

This sequence joins TRBV7-3 and TRBJ2-5; 11 bases map to TRBD1. With V trimmed by 3 bases and J by 5 bases, 8 bases remained unmatched. Per germline, CDR1 SGHTA and CDR2 FQGTGA. This CDR3 spans 16 amino acids. The DNA of the CDR3 is TGTGCCAGCAGCTTGGAGGGACAGGGGGTAGGGGAGACCCAGTACTTC. It codes for CASSLEGQGVGETQYF.

The chain employs TRBV10-3 and TRBJ2-5, with a possible D match to TRBD1 (7 bases). Trimming removed 4 bases from V and 5 bases from J, with 11 bases in between. Germline V gene sequence: CDR1 ENHRY, CDR2 SYGVKD. The CDR3 consists of 13 residues. For the CDR3, the DNA is TGTGCCATCAGTGTGCAGGGGGGTGAGACCCAGTACTTC. Encoded protein: CAISVQGGETQYF.

The rearrangement uses TRBV5-1 and TRBJ2-1; TRBD1 matches at 8 bases. Unmatched junction bases numbered 5, after V lost 7 bases and J lost 2 bases. Germline CDR1 and CDR2: SGHRS and YFSETQ. This CDR3 spans 14 amino acids. CDR3: CASSDRGPYNEQFF. CDR3 DNA: TGCGCCAGCTCCGACAGGGGCCCCTACAATGAGCAGTTCTTC.

The gene calls are TRBV3-1 (or the pseudogene TRBV3-2) and TRBJ1-4; no clear D. CDR1 and CDR2 from the germline V gene are LGHDT and YNNKEL (reference sequence). This CDR3 is built from 15 residues. The V end lost 1 base, the J end lost 5 bases, and 11 bases lay between the germline ends. CDR3 sequence reads: CASSQVPARNEKLFF. CDR3 coding DNA: TGTGCCAGCAGCCAAGTTCCGGCACGCAATGAAAAACTGTTTTTT.

The gene calls are TRBV7-3 and TRBJ2-3; TRBD1 is a possible D gene (6 bases). In germline, CDR1 is SGHTA, CDR2 FQGTGA. This CDR3 contains 14 residues. V was clipped by 5 bases and J by 3 bases, with 12 bases between them. CDR3 sequence reads: CASSLLGGTDTQYF. The CDR3 DNA reads TGTGCCAGCAGCCTTTTAGGGGGTACAGATACGCAGTATTTT.

The chain's CDR3 is CASSKGIVDNRSPLHF. DNA for the CDR3: TGTGCCAGCAGCAAGGGTATTGTCGATAACAGATCACCCCTCCACTTT. This chain uses TRBV7-2 with TRBJ1-6, with D uncertain. The CDR3 runs to 16 residues. The germline V gene has CDR1 SGHTA and CDR2 FQGNSA. With 5 bases removed from V and 10 bases from J, the gap between germline ends came to 21 bases.

In nucleotides, the CDR3 is TGTGCCAGCAGCAGTCCGGGACAGGGTAACACTGAAGCTTTCTTT. Its protein is CASSSPGQGNTEAFF. The chain links TRBV5-6 to TRBJ1-1, with 9 bases that match TRBD1. This CDR3 contains 15 residues. The V gene end was trimmed by 4 bases and the J gene end by 2 bases; junction bases not matched to a gene: 6. Germline V gene sequence: CDR1 SGHDT, CDR2 YYEEEE.

V gene TRBV20-1 combines with J gene TRBJ2-1; maybe TRBD2 (6 bases). Trimming took off 3 bases at V and 1 base at J, with 16 bases between the two ends. This CDR3 has 16 residues. Germline CDR1 and CDR2: DFQATT and SNEGSKA (reference sequence). The CDR3 region is CSASILSGLSYNEQFF. The CDR3 DNA sequence: TGCAGTGCTAGTATATTGTCAGGACTATCCTACAATGAGCAGTTCTTC.

The chain recombines TRBV6-5 with TRBJ1-1; D not certain. This CDR3 is 14 amino acids long. V gave up 7 bases and J gave up 7 bases, with 19 bases separating them. Germline values: CDR1 MNHEY, CDR2 SVGAGI. This CDR3 is CASTDIERRREAFF. CDR3 nucleotide sequence: TGTGCCAGCACCGACATAGAGCGCCGACGTGAAGCTTTCTTT.

The chain combines TRBV4-3 with TRBJ1-3; TRBD1 agrees at 7 bases. V was clipped by 11 bases and J by 4 bases; unmatched bases: 14. The CDR3 spans 15 residues. Germline CDR1 is LGHNA and CDR2 is YSLEER. The CDR3 nucleotides are TGCGCCTCCAGGGAGGGGGCAGGAAGGGGAAACACCATATATTTT. This codes for CASREGAGRGNTIYF.

This chain uses TRBV10-1 with TRBJ2-5, with 7 bases fitting TRBD1. With 10 bases clipped from V and 3 bases from J, the junction kept 8 bases outside the gene matches. Looked up from germline, CDR1 is WNHNN and CDR2 is SYGVQD (reference sequence). This CDR3 is built from 13 residues. CDR3 loop: CATSQGMEETQYF. CDR3 bases: TGCGCCACCTCACAGGGGATGGAAGAGACCCAGTACTTC.

The V and J genes are TRBV14 and TRBJ2-1; the match to TRBD1 covers 11 bases. This CDR3 has 15 amino acids. Germline loops: CDR1 SGHDN, CDR2 FVKESK. Trimming at V came to 4 bases and at J to 4 bases, leaving 3 bases not matched to a gene. The CDR3 sequence: CASSLGTGGYNEQFF. As DNA, the CDR3 is TGTGCCAGCAGCCTAGGGACAGGGGGTTACAATGAGCAGTTCTTC.

J is TRBJ2-6 and V is TRBV10-3, with D possibly TRBD1 on 6 matching bases. This CDR3 has 14 residues. From germline, CDR1 is ENHRY and CDR2 SYGVKD. Trimming pared 7 bases from V and 3 bases from J, leaving 10 bases between. CDR3 coding DNA: TGTGCCATCAAACAGGGCTATGGGGCCAACGTCCTGACTTTC. Translated: CAIKQGYGANVLTF.

The chain recombines TRBV7-9 with TRBJ1-6, with D possibly TRBD1 on 5 matching bases. Germline loops: CDR1 SEHNR, CDR2 FQNEAQ (reference sequence). The length of the CDR3 is 14 residues. V shed 5 bases and J shed 8 bases, with 13 bases lying between them. Written as DNA, the CDR3 is TGTGCCAGCAGCCGCGCCGTGGGGGATTCACCCCTCCACTTT. The encoded protein is CASSRAVGDSPLHF.

The chain carries TRBV7-2 and TRBJ1-2; 7 bases align to TRBD1. CDR3 size: 14 residues. The junction had 6 bases not matched to a gene; V was cut back by 1 base and J by 7 bases. Per the germline V gene, CDR1 is SGHTA and CDR2 is FQGNSA. This chain's CDR3 is CASSLGQGRIGYTF. The CDR3 nucleotides read TGTGCCAGCAGCTTAGGACAGGGAAGAATTGGCTACACCTTC.

This chain connects TRBV10-3 to TRBJ1-5; D is uncertain. Per the germline V gene, CDR1 is ENHRY and CDR2 is SYGVKD. V was shortened by 0 bases and J by 3 bases, with 9 bases between the two germline ends. This CDR3 has 15 amino acids. DNA for the CDR3: TGTGCCATCAGTGAGTCGCCGGGTACCAATCAGCCCCAGCATTTT. Protein: CAISESPGTNQPQHF.

In this sample, this clone turned up a few times. The CDR3 DNA sequence: TGTGCCATCAAGGACAGGGCCTCTGGAAACACCATATATTTT. It is translated as CAIKDRASGNTIYF. This chain joins TRBV10-3 and TRBJ1-3; 8 bases agree with TRBD1. V shed 7 bases and J 0 bases; nucleotides not matched to a gene: 2. Germline V CDR1 and CDR2: ENHRY, SYGVKD. CDR3 length equals 14 residues.

V gene TRBV3-1 (or the pseudogene TRBV3-2) combines with J gene TRBJ2-7; 7 bases fit TRBD1. The length of the CDR3 is 16 residues. CDR1 LGHDT and CDR2 YNNKEL come from the germline V gene (reference sequence). Losses at the gene ends were 3 bases for V and 6 bases for J; bases not matched to a gene: 14. CDR3 bases: TGTGCCAGCAGCCAGGGAAGAGGGGGCACAATTGGCGAGCAGTACTTC. Its protein product is CASSQGRGGTIGEQYF.